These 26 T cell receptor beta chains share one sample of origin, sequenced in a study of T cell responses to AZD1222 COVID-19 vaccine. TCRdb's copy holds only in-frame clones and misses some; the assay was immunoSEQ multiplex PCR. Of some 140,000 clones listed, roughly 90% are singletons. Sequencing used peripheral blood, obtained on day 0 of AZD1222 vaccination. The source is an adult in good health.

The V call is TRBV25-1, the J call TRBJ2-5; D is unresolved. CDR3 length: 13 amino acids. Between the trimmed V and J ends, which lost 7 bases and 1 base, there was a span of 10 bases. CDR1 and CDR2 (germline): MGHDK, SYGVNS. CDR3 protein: CASTPDSQETQYF. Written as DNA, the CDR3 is TGTGCCAGCACCCCCGACTCCCAAGAGACCCAGTACTTC.

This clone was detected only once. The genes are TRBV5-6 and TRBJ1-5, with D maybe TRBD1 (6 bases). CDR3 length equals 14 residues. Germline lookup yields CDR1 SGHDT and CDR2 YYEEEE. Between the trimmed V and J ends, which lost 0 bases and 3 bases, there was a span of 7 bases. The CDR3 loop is CASSLGTVNQPQHF. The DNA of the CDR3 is TGTGCCAGCAGCTTGGGGACAGTCAATCAGCCCCAGCATTTT. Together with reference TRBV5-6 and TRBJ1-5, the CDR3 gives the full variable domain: DAGVTQSPTHLIKTRGQQVTLRCSPKSGHDTVSWYQQALGQGPQFIFQYYEEEERQRGNFPDRFSGHQFPNYSSELNVNALLLGDSALYLCASSLGTVNQPQHFGDGTRLSIL.

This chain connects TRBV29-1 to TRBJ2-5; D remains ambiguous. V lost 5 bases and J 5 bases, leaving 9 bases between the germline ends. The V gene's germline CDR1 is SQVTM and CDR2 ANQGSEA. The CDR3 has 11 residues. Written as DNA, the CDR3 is TGCAGCGTTCCCAACCCCGAGACCCAGTACTTC. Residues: CSVPNPETQYF.

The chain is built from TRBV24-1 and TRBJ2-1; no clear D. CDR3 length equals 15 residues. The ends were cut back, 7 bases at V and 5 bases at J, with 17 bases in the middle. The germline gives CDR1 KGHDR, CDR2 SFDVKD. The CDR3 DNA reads TGTGCCACCAGCCCAAAGGTGTTAAGGGACAATGAGCAGTTCTTC. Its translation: CATSPKVLRDNEQFF.

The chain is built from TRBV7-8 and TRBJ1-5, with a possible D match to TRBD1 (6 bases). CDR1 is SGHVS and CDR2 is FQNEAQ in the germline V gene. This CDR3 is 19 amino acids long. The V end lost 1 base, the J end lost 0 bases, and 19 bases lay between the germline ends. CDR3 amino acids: CASSLVGSGGEYSNQPQHF. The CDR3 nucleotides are TGTGCCAGCAGCTTAGTGGGATCCGGGGGCGAGTATAGCAATCAGCCCCAGCATTTT.

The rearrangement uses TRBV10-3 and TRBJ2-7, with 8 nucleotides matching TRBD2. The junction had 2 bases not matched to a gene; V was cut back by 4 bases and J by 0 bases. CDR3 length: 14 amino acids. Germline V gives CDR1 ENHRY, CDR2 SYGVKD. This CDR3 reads CAISGTSGSYEQYF. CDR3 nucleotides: TGTGCCATCAGTGGTACTAGCGGCTCCTACGAGCAGTACTTC.

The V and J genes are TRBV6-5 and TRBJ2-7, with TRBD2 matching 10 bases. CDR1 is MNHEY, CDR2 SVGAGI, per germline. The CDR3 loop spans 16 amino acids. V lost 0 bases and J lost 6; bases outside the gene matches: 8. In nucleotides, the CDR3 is TGTGCCAGCAGTTACTCTAAGCGGGAGGGCAGGAGCGAGCAGTACTTC. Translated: CASSYSKREGRSEQYF.

The CDR3 region is CASSSLTPRQGGYGYTF. DNA of the CDR3: TGTGCCAGCAGTTCGCTAACACCTCGACAGGGAGGCTATGGCTACACCTTC. The chain combines TRBV27 with TRBJ1-2; 7 bases map to TRBD1. Per germline, CDR1 MNHEY and CDR2 SMNVEV (reference sequence). This CDR3 spans 17 amino acids. The trim removed 4 bases at V and 4 bases at J, leaving 15 bases unmatched.

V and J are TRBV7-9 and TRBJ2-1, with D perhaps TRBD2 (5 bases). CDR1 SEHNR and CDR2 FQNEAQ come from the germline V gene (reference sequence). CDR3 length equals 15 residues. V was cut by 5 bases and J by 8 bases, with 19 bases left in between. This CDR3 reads CASSGSAGFVHEQFF. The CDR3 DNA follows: TGTGCCAGCAGCGGAAGTGCGGGTTTCGTGCATGAGCAGTTCTTC.

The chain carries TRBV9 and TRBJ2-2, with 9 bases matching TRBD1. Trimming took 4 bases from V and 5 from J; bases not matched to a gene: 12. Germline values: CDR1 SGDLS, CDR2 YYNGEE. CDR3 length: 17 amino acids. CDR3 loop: CASSRTPGTGLTGELFF. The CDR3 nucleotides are TGTGCCAGCAGCCGAACTCCCGGGACAGGGTTGACCGGGGAGCTGTTTTTT. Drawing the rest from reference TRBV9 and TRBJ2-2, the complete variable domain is DSGVTQTPKHLITATGQRVTLRCSPRSGDLSVYWYQQSLDQGLQFLIQYYNGEERAKGNILERFSAQQFPDLHSELNLSSLELGDSALYFCASSRTPGTGLTGELFFGEGSRLTVL.

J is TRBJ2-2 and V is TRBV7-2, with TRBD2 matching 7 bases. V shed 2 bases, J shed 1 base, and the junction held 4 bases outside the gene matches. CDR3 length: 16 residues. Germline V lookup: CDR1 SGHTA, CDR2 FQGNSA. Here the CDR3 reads CASSLRSGGNTGELFF. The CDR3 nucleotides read TGTGCCAGCAGCTTAAGATCGGGGGGGAACACCGGGGAGCTGTTTTTT.

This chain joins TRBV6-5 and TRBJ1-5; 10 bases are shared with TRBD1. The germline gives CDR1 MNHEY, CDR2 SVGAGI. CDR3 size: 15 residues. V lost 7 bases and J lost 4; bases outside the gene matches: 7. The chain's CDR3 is CASIFGTGDNQPQHF. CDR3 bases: TGTGCCAGCATTTTCGGGACAGGGGATAATCAGCCCCAGCATTTT.

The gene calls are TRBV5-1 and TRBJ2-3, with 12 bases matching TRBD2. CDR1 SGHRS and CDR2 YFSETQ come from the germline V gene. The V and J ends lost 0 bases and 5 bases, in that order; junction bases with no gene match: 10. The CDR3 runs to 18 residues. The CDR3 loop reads CASSLETSGRTWGDTQYF. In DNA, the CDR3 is TGCGCCAGCAGCTTGGAGACTAGCGGGAGAACATGGGGAGATACGCAGTATTTT.

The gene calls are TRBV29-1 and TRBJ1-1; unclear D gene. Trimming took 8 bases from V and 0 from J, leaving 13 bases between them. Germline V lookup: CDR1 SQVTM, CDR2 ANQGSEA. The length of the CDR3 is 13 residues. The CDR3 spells CSTCTELNTEAFF. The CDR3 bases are TGCAGCACATGCACGGAGTTGAACACTGAAGCTTTCTTT.

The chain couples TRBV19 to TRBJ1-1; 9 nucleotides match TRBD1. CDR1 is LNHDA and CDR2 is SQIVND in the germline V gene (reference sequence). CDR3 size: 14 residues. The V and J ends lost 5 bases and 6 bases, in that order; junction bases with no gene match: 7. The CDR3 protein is CASSGTGFYAEAFF. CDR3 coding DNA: TGTGCCAGTAGTGGGACAGGGTTTTACGCTGAAGCTTTCTTT.

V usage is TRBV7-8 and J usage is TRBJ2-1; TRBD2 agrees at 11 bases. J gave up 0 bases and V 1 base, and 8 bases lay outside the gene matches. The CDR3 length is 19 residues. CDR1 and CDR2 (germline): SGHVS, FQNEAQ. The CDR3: CASSLDGTSGGSSYNEQFF. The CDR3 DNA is TGTGCCAGCAGCTTAGATGGGACTAGCGGAGGTAGCTCCTACAATGAGCAGTTCTTC. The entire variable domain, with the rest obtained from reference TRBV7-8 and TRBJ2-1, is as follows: GAGVSQSPRYKVAKRGQDVALRCDPISGHVSLFWYQQALGQGPEFLTYFQNEAQLDKSGLPSDRFFAERPEGSVSTLKIQRTQQEDSAVYLCASSLDGTSGGSSYNEQFFGPGTRLTVL.

The CDR3: CASSEALRGLGNTEAFF. The CDR3 DNA is TGTGCCAGCAGTGAAGCATTGAGAGGGTTGGGGAACACTGAAGCTTTCTTT. The chain couples TRBV6-1 to TRBJ1-1; D ambiguous. The V end was cut by 0 bases, the J end by 1 base, with 15 bases between. Germline CDR1 is MNHNS and CDR2 is SASEGT. This CDR3 is 17 amino acids long.

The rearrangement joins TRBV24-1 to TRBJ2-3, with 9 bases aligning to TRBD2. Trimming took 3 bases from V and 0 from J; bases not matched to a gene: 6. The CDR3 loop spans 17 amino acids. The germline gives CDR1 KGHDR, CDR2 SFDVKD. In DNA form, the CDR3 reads TGTGCCACCAGTGATATACGACTAGCGGCAAGCACAGATACGCAGTATTTT. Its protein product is CATSDIRLAASTDTQYF.

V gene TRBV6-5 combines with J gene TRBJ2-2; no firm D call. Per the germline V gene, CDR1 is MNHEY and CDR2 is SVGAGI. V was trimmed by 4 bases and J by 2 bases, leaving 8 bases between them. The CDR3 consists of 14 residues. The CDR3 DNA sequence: TGTGCCAGCAGTTCCGGGTCAAACACCGGGGAGCTGTTTTTT. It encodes CASSSGSNTGELFF.

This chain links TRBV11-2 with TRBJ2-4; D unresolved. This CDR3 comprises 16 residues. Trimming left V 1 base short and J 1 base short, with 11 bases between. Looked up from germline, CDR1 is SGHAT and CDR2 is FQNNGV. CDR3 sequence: CASSLVRWDAKNIQYF. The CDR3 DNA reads TGTGCCAGCAGCTTAGTGCGGTGGGATGCCAAAAACATTCAGTACTTC.

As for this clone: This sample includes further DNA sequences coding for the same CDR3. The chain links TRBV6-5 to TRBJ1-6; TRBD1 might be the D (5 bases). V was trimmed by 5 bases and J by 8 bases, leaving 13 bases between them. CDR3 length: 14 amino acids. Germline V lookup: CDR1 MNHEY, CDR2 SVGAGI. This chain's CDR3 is CASSPGDSHSPLHF. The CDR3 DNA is TGTGCCAGCAGTCCGGGGGACTCCCATTCACCCCTCCACTTT.

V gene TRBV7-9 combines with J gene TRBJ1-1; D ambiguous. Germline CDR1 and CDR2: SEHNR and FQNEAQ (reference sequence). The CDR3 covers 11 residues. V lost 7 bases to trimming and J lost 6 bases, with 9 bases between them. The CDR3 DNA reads TGTGCCAGCACCACGACTTCTGAAGCTTTCTTT. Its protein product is CASTTTSEAFF.

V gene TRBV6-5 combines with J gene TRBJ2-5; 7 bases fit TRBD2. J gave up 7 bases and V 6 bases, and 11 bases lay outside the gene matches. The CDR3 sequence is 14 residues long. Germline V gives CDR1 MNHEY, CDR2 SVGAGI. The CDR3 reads CASRTPGGHGTQYF. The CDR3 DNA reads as TGTGCCAGCAGGACTCCGGGAGGCCACGGGACCCAGTACTTC.

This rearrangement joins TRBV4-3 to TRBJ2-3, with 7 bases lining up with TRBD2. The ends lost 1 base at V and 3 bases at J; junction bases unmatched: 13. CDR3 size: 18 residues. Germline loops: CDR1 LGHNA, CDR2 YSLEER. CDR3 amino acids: CASSQGPSGGRWTDTQYF. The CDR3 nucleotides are TGCGCCAGCAGCCAAGGCCCATCCGGCGGGAGATGGACAGATACGCAGTATTTT.

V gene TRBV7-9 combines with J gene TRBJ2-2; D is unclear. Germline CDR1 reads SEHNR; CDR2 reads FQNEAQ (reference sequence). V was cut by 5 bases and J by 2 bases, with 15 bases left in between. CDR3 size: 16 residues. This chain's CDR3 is CASSPLLIPNTGELFF. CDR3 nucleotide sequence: TGTGCCAGCAGCCCGTTGCTAATCCCTAACACCGGGGAGCTGTTTTTT. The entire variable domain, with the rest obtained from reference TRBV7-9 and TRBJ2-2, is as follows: DTGVSQNPRHKITKRGQNVTFRCDPISEHNRLYWYRQTLGQGPEFLTYFQNEAQLEKSRLLSDRFSAERPKGSFSTLEIQRTEQGDSAMYLCASSPLLIPNTGELFFGEGSRLTVL.

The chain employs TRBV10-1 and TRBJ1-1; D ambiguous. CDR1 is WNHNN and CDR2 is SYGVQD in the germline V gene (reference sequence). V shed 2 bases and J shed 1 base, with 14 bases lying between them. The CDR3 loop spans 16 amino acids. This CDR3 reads CASSERAGFGNTEAFF. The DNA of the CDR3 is TGCGCCAGCAGTGAGCGGGCAGGCTTCGGGAACACTGAAGCTTTCTTT.